These 25 T cell receptor beta chains were all obtained from the same sample, sequenced in a study of T cell responses to AZD1222 COVID-19 vaccine. The repertoire was sequenced with immunoSEQ multiplex PCR; TCRdb's copy has only in-frame clones and lacks some. The table lists approximately 130,000 clones, over 75% of them singletons. The sample consisted of peripheral blood, taken 28 days after the second AZD1222 dose. These TCRs come from an adult who received the AZD1222 COVID-19 vaccine.

The rearrangement joins TRBV27 to TRBJ1-2, with D unclear. The CDR3 has 16 residues. The V gene's germline CDR1 is MNHEY and CDR2 SMNVEV (reference sequence). Trimming shortened V by 0 bases and J by 0 bases, and 11 bases separated the two germline ends. This CDR3 reads CASSLSYGEPNYGYTF. The CDR3 coding sequence is TGTGCCAGCAGTTTATCGTATGGGGAACCTAACTATGGCTACACCTTC.

The chain employs TRBV28 and TRBJ2-1; 14 bases map to TRBD2. V was pared by 3 bases and J by 8 bases, with 6 bases of the junction left unmatched. From germline, CDR1 is MDHEN and CDR2 SYDVKM. The CDR3 loop spans 16 amino acids. CDR3: CASSFGLAGGMDEQFF. The CDR3 coding sequence is TGTGCCAGCAGTTTTGGACTAGCGGGAGGAATGGATGAGCAGTTCTTC.

This sequence joins TRBV10-2 and TRBJ1-2, with 7 bases that match TRBD1. Germline CDR1 reads WSHSY; CDR2 reads SAAADI. After removal of 3 bases from V and 3 bases from J, the junction contained 1 base not matched to a gene. The CDR3 is made up of 13 amino acids. The CDR3 spells CASSDGTDYGYTF. The CDR3 DNA is TGCGCCAGCAGTGATGGGACAGACTATGGCTACACCTTC.

The chain recombines TRBV4-2 with TRBJ2-7; D is unclear. The CDR3 extends over 16 amino acids. Trimming stripped 1 base from V and 3 bases from J, with 16 bases between. Germline V gene lookup returns CDR1 LGHNA and CDR2 YNFKEQ. CDR3 DNA sequence: TGTGCCAGCAGCCAAGGGGATGAGGTAAGGGTCTACGAGCAGTACTTC. It yields the protein CASSQGDEVRVYEQYF.

The chain carries TRBV18 and TRBJ2-1, with 8 nucleotides matching TRBD2. This CDR3 comprises 13 residues. Germline CDR1 reads KGHSH; CDR2 reads LQKENI. The ends lost 0 bases at V and 8 bases at J; junction bases unmatched: 0. CDR3 coding DNA: TGTGCCAGCTCACCACCAGCGGGGGATGAGCAGTTCTTC. This sequence encodes CASSPPAGDEQFF.

The V and J genes are TRBV10-2 and TRBJ1-4, with unresolved D. The CDR3 loop spans 16 amino acids. The germline gives CDR1 WSHSY, CDR2 SAAADI. The ends were cut back, 1 base at V and 8 bases at J, with 17 bases in the middle. For the CDR3, the DNA is TGCGCCAGCAGTGAGTTATACCGGGGTTTAAGAGAAAAACTGTTTTTT. Protein sequence: CASSELYRGLREKLFF.

The chain is built from TRBV2 and TRBJ2-7; tentatively, D is TRBD1 (6 bases). The CDR3 contains 15 residues. Germline V gives CDR1 SNHLY, CDR2 FYNNEI. The ends were cut back, 8 bases at V and 1 base at J, with 18 bases in the middle. CDR3: CASCKGQGLSYEQYF. The CDR3 DNA sequence: TGTGCCAGCTGTAAGGGGCAGGGGCTTTCCTACGAGCAGTACTTC.

This clone was recorded once. J is TRBJ1-4 and V is TRBV7-8; 7 nucleotides align to TRBD1. This CDR3 is built from 16 residues. V dropped 5 bases and J dropped 8; count of bases not matched to a gene: 14. Looked up from germline, CDR1 is SGHVS and CDR2 is FQNEAQ. The DNA of the CDR3 is TGTGCCAGCAGCACCGGACAGGCTGTATCCGCAGAAAAACTGTTTTTT. Protein product: CASSTGQAVSAEKLFF.

Here the CDR3 reads CASSYSRQETQYF. CDR3 DNA: TGTGCCAGCAGTTATTCCAGGCAAGAGACCCAGTACTTC. V usage is TRBV6-6 and J usage is TRBJ2-5; D not certain. This CDR3 comprises 13 residues. CDR1 is MNHNY and CDR2 is SVGAGI in the germline V gene (reference sequence). Trimming shortened V by 3 bases and J by 2 bases, and 7 bases separated the two germline ends.

The V call is TRBV30, the J call TRBJ1-5; weak D call: TRBD1 (6 bases). CDR3 size: 13 residues. In germline, CDR1 is GTSNPN, CDR2 SVGIG (reference sequence). Trimming took off 2 bases at V and 10 bases at J, with 15 bases between the two ends. The CDR3 nucleotides read TGTGCCTGGAGTACAGGGTCAGGAGGTCCCCAGCATTTT. Translation gives CAWSTGSGGPQHF.

CDR3 in DNA: TGTGCCAGTAGTAGAGGGGGAGTGGGGGACATTCAGTACTTC. Residues: CASSRGGVGDIQYF. The chain carries TRBV19 and TRBJ2-4; possible D gene TRBD1, 6 bases. Trimming pared 4 bases from V and 8 bases from J, leaving 15 bases between. Germline CDR1 and CDR2: LNHDA and SQIVND (reference sequence). This CDR3 region has 14 residues. The variable domain in full, with the rest retrieved from reference TRBV19 and TRBJ2-4, is DGGITQSPKYLFRKEGQNVTLSCEQNLNHDAMYWYRQDPGQGLRLIYYSQIVNDFQKGDIAEGYSVSREKKESFPLTVTSAQKNPTAFYLCASSRGGVGDIQYFGAGTRLSVL.

This clone was observed once. The chain has TRBV30 and TRBJ2-5; TRBD1 matches at 9 bases. The CDR3 runs 13 residues. The germline CDR1 and CDR2 sequences are GTSNPN and SVGIG (reference sequence). The J segment lost 5 bases and the V segment lost 2 bases, leaving 3 bases of the junction unmatched. As DNA, the CDR3 is TGTGCCTGGAGTCTCGGACAGGGGGAGACCCAGTACTTC. This translates into CAWSLGQGETQYF.

The chain combines TRBV2 with TRBJ2-1; 8 nucleotides align to TRBD2. CDR1 is SNHLY, CDR2 FYNNEI, per germline. V lost 4 bases to trimming and J lost 9 bases; unmatched junction nucleotides: 5. The CDR3 has 13 amino acids. This CDR3 is CASSASGRTEQFF. The CDR3 DNA sequence: TGTGCCAGCAGTGCCAGCGGGAGAACTGAGCAGTTCTTC.

The chain joins TRBV5-4 to TRBJ2-3; TRBD2 agrees at 9 bases. The CDR3 totals 16 residues. The V segment lost 1 base and the J segment 9 bases; nucleotides outside the gene matches: 12. Germline CDR1 SGHNT, CDR2 YYREEE (reference sequence). The DNA of the CDR3 is TGTGCCAGCAGCTTGTACCAAGCGGGAGGTTTTGAGACGCAGTATTTT. It codes for CASSLYQAGGFETQYF.

The chain links TRBV6-5 to TRBJ1-5; D remains ambiguous. CDR3 length: 13 amino acids. Germline CDR1 and CDR2: MNHEY and SVGAGI. The germline V and J ends were trimmed by 2 bases and 7 bases, with 9 bases remaining between them. The CDR3 loop reads CASSYRPQQPQHF. The CDR3 DNA is TGTGCCAGCAGTTACCGGCCGCAGCAGCCCCAGCATTTT.

This clone has only one observation. The chain joins TRBV5-1 to TRBJ1-2; a weak D match, TRBD1 (5 bases). V gave up 0 bases and J gave up 8 bases, with 11 bases separating them. Germline-derived CDR1 and CDR2 are SGHRS and YFSETQ. This CDR3 contains 13 residues. The CDR3 reads CASSLGGEWGYTF. As DNA, the CDR3 is TGCGCCAGCAGCTTGGGGGGCGAGTGGGGCTACACCTTC.

J is TRBJ1-2 and V is TRBV11-2, with D perhaps TRBD1 (6 bases). CDR1 is SGHAT and CDR2 is FQNNGV in the germline V gene. This CDR3 comprises 13 residues. V was cut by 5 bases and J by 3 bases, with 10 bases left in between. The DNA for the CDR3 is TGTGCCAGCAGCCCGGGGGGCGACTATGGCTACACCTTC. Amino acids: CASSPGGDYGYTF.

A single count supports this clone. The chain recombines TRBV28 with TRBJ1-2; tentative D call: TRBD1 (5 bases). The V end was cut by 5 bases, the J end by 4 bases, with 14 bases between. There are 14 residues in the CDR3. Looked up from germline, CDR1 is MDHEN and CDR2 is SYDVKM. DNA for the CDR3: TGTGCCAGCAGTCCCCTCGGGGCTTTCTATGGCTACACCTTC. It codes for CASSPLGAFYGYTF.

This clone was counted a few times. V gene TRBV18 combines with J gene TRBJ2-5, with D possibly TRBD2 on 5 matching bases. Trimming stripped 4 bases from V and 5 bases from J, with 17 bases between. The CDR3 is 15 amino acids. CDR1 is KGHSH and CDR2 is LQKENI in the germline V gene. In DNA, the CDR3 is TGTGCCAGCTCACGATCTCCCACGGGGAGCGAGACCCAGTACTTC. Amino acid sequence: CASSRSPTGSETQYF. Variable domain in full (rest from reference TRBV18 and TRBJ2-5): NAGVMQNPRHLVRRRGQEARLRCSPMKGHSHVYWYRQLPEEGLKFMVYLQKENIIDESGMPKERFSAEFPKEGPSILRIQQVVRGDSAAYFCASSRSPTGSETQYFGPGTRLLVL.

The rearrangement uses TRBV3-1 (or the pseudogene TRBV3-2) and TRBJ2-3; no clear D. Germline V gene data show CDR1 as LGHDT and CDR2 as YNNKEL (reference sequence). Trimming left V 5 bases short and J 3 bases short, with 18 bases between. The CDR3 consists of 16 residues. The chain's CDR3 is CASSTSAPSRTDTQYF. CDR3 DNA: TGTGCCAGCAGCACATCGGCGCCGTCAAGGACAGATACGCAGTATTTT.

This clone was detected only a few times. The chain combines TRBV5-4 with TRBJ1-4; D is undetermined. There are 13 residues in the CDR3. CDR1 and CDR2 from the germline V gene are SGHNT and YYREEE (reference sequence). V lost 0 bases and J 8 bases, leaving 8 bases between the germline ends. The CDR3 here is CASSLGSAEKLFF. The DNA for the CDR3 is TGTGCCAGCAGCTTGGGTTCGGCCGAAAAACTGTTTTTT.

The chain employs TRBV27 and TRBJ1-2, with 11 bases that match TRBD1. The ends lost 4 bases at V and 7 bases at J; junction bases unmatched: 5. This CDR3 is 14 amino acids long. Germline V lookup: CDR1 MNHEY, CDR2 SMNVEV (reference sequence). The CDR3: CASSSPGQGGGYTF. Written as DNA, the CDR3 is TGTGCCAGCAGTTCGCCGGGACAGGGGGGTGGCTACACCTTC.

This clone was seen a handful of times. This rearrangement joins TRBV30 to TRBJ1-5; possibly TRBD1 for D (5 bases). V was pared by 0 bases and J by 6 bases, with 12 bases between. The length of the CDR3 is 14 residues. From germline, CDR1 is GTSNPN and CDR2 SVGIG (reference sequence). The CDR3 sequence: CAWSVQTAFQPQHF. The CDR3 region has the DNA TGTGCCTGGAGTGTTCAGACAGCTTTTCAGCCCCAGCATTTT.

CDR3 coding DNA: TGCGCCAGCAGTCGAACAGCAGAGAGTGGCTACACCTTC. Amino acids: CASSRTAESGYTF. V is TRBV5-1 and J is TRBJ1-2; D gene unclear. Germline V CDR1 and CDR2: SGHRS, YFSETQ. This CDR3 is built from 13 residues. V was clipped by 5 bases and J by 7 bases, with 15 bases between them.

V is TRBV5-1 and J is TRBJ2-7; maybe TRBD1 (5 bases). CDR1 is SGHRS, CDR2 YFSETQ, per germline. This CDR3 contains 15 residues. The ends were cut back, 0 bases at V and 0 bases at J, with 10 bases in the middle. In DNA form, the CDR3 reads TGCGCCAGCAGCTTGGGACAGCCCAACTCCTACGAGCAGTACTTC. This encodes CASSLGQPNSYEQYF. The entire variable domain, with the rest obtained from reference TRBV5-1 and TRBJ2-7, is as follows: KAGVTQTPRYLIKTRGQQVTLSCSPISGHRSVSWYQQTPGQGLQFLFEYFSETQRNKGNFPGRFSGRQFSNSRSEMNVSTLELGDSALYLCASSLGQPNSYEQYFGPGTRLTVT.